This paragraph covers one T cell receptor beta chain sequence. The antigen is unknown. The entry originates in a study of T cells in localized non-small cell lung cancer. Study-wide results and limits: The study found T cell clonality highest in uninvolved adjacent lung, above tumor. Adjacent lung tissue had a median about 52 of the top 100 clones found in the tumor. Density of T cells in blood, when higher, went with longer overall survival. Tumor samples were not multi-region, leaving intratumor heterogeneity unexcluded.

This table comes from immunoSEQ multiplex PCR, and its TCRdb copy is limited to in-frame clones, with some not included. The sample includes about 26,000 clones, roughly nine tenths of them seen just once. Per the germline V gene, CDR1 is MDHEN and CDR2 is SYDVKM. Trimming removed 6 bases from V and 0 bases from J; junction bases left unmatched: 7. CDR3 length equals 15 residues. The receptor was derived from a female donor of 60 years or more with stage II squamous cell lung carcinoma. This rearrangement joins TRBV28 to TRBJ2-7; the match to TRBD2 covers 8 bases. Specimen: peripheral blood, collected before any cancer treatment. CDR3: CASRVSGASSYEQYF. The CDR3, as DNA: TGTGCCAGCAGGGTTAGCGGGGCAAGCTCCTACGAGCAGTACTTC. Complete variable domain (other parts from reference TRBV28 and TRBJ2-7): DVKVTQSSRYLVKRTGEKVFLECVQDMDHENMFWYRQDPGLGLRLIYFSYDVKMKEKGDIPEGYSVSREKKERFSLILESASTNQTSMYLCASRVSGASSYEQYFGPGTRLTVT.